The clone carrying this T cell receptor beta chain came up many times. The antigen remains unidentified. The CDR3 consists of 13 residues. The V and J ends lost 2 bases and 4 bases respectively, with 8 bases between them. The record originates from a study of T-cell reconstitution after alpha-beta-depleted transplantation in children. Findings and caveats of the study: By about two months after transplant, alpha-beta T cells reportedly arose from several hundred graft clones that had expanded. Diversity of TCRbeta at day 60 was high in some patients, arising from surviving recipient T cells and thymic progenitors. Once a year had passed after transplant, T-cell counts and diversity came mostly from newly produced T cells.

Unique molecular identifiers were built into the TCRbeta library. TCRdb reprocessed the PCR reads via MiXCR and lists one record per CDR3 protein. Of 250,000 to 300,000 distinct CDR3 sequences in the sample, around 7.3% were seen once. The chain carries TRBV12-3 or TRBV12-4 and TRBJ1-2; perhaps TRBD1 as D (5 bases). This sequence originates from a female patient aged 2-9 years who had a stem cell transplant for Fanconi anemia, so the T cells may come from the graft donor. The source material was peripheral blood, sampled 360 days after TCRalphabeta/CD19-depleted stem cell transplant. CDR3 sequence reads: CASSLMGVYGYTF. The CDR3 nucleotides read TGTGCCAGCAGTTTAATGGGGGTCTATGGCTACACCTTC.